A single sample gave rise to the 27 T cell receptor beta chains below, sequenced in a study of shared clonotypes between healthy human individuals. Assay used: immunoSEQ multiplex PCR; TCRdb lists only in-frame clones, some missing. The repertoire holds millions of clones, around 90% seen once, with around 0.15% in the top ten. Sequenced material: naive CD4+ T cells sorted from blood. Subset denoted: CD45RA+ positively selected. The receptors stem from a man aged 18 to 35 in good health.

As for this clone: The junction shows a germline mismatch at one end, possibly a read error. The chain is built from TRBV6-6 and TRBJ2-7, with TRBD2 matching over 8 bases. This CDR3 contains 14 residues. Germline V gene sequence: CDR1 MNHNY, CDR2 SVGAGI (reference sequence). The CDR3 bases are TGTGCCAGCAGATTTGGACTAGCCTCCCACGAGCAGTACTTC. Translated: CASRFGLASHEQYF.

The CDR3 region is CASSLGQVSSYEQYF. Written as DNA, the CDR3 is TGTGCCAGCAGCTTAGGGCAGGTCAGCTCCTACGAGCAGTACTTC. The rearrangement links TRBV11-2 to TRBJ2-7; D gene ambiguous. CDR1 is SGHAT and CDR2 is FQNNGV in the germline V gene. The V end was cut by 1 base, the J end by 0 bases, with 10 bases between. The CDR3 runs 15 residues.

The rearrangement links TRBV10-3 to TRBJ2-6; the D gene is possibly TRBD2 (7 bases). V lost 6 bases to trimming and J lost 1 base, with 22 bases between them. The V gene's germline CDR1 is ENHRY and CDR2 SYGVKD. The length of the CDR3 is 19 residues. The CDR3, as DNA: TGTGCCATCAGATCCCTCACGGGGGGCCAAAGGTCTGGGGCCAACGTCCTGACTTTC. Protein: CAIRSLTGGQRSGANVLTF.

The chain has TRBV30 and TRBJ2-5; 8 bases map to TRBD1. Trimming removed 5 bases from V and 2 bases from J; junction bases left unmatched: 4. Germline-derived CDR1 and CDR2 are GTSNPN and SVGIG (reference sequence). There are 13 residues in the CDR3. The CDR3 sequence: CAWGQGRQETQYF. CDR3 in DNA: TGTGCCTGGGGACAGGGACGTCAAGAGACCCAGTACTTC.

Written as DNA, the CDR3 is TGTGCCAGCAGTTCTCACAGCGGGGGCGGGGACACCGGGGAGCTGTTTTTT. Translating gives CASSSHSGGGDTGELFF. The rearrangement joins TRBV2 to TRBJ2-2, with 8 positions matching TRBD2. Germline CDR1 SNHLY, CDR2 FYNNEI. The CDR3 sequence is 17 residues long. V shed 5 bases, J shed 3 bases, and the junction held 11 bases outside the gene matches.

The chain couples TRBV19 to TRBJ1-5, with 9 nucleotides matching TRBD1. CDR1 is LNHDA and CDR2 is SQIVND in the germline V gene (reference sequence). The CDR3 consists of 16 residues. The trim removed 4 bases at V and 5 bases at J, leaving 9 bases unmatched. The DNA for the CDR3 is TGTGCCAGTAGTAGAACAGGGGGCGCAGAGTATCAGCCCCAGCATTTT. This gives the protein CASSRTGGAEYQPQHF. Complete variable domain (other parts from reference TRBV19 and TRBJ1-5): DGGITQSPKYLFRKEGQNVTLSCEQNLNHDAMYWYRQDPGQGLRLIYYSQIVNDFQKGDIAEGYSVSREKKESFPLTVTSAQKNPTAFYLCASSRTGGAEYQPQHFGDGTRLSIL.

The CDR3 sequence is CASRQDPTVPETQYF. CDR3 DNA: TGTGCCAGCAGGCAGGACCCCACGGTCCCAGAGACCCAGTACTTC. This rearrangement joins TRBV2 to TRBJ2-5; D not resolved. The germline V and J ends were trimmed by 6 bases and 4 bases, with 18 bases remaining between them. CDR1 SNHLY and CDR2 FYNNEI come from the germline V gene. CDR3 length equals 15 residues.

Remarks on this clone: This same CDR3 is encoded by further DNA sequences in the sample. The rearrangement joins TRBV5-1 to TRBJ1-1; D uncertain. CDR3 size: 12 residues. Germline assignment: CDR1 SGHRS and CDR2 YFSETQ. Trimming stripped 0 bases from V and 4 bases from J, with 4 bases between. The CDR3 spells CASSLGTTEAFF. In nucleotides, the CDR3 is TGCGCCAGCAGCTTGGGGACCACTGAAGCTTTCTTT. The whole variable domain, remainder taken from reference TRBV5-1 and TRBJ1-1, is KAGVTQTPRYLIKTRGQQVTLSCSPISGHRSVSWYQQTPGQGLQFLFEYFSETQRNKGNFPGRFSGRQFSNSRSEMNVSTLELGDSALYLCASSLGTTEAFFGQGTRLTVV.

The gene calls are TRBV2 and TRBJ2-5, with TRBD2 as a possible D gene (7 bases). Trimming left V 7 bases short and J 1 base short, with 13 bases between. CDR1 is SNHLY and CDR2 is FYNNEI in the germline V gene. The CDR3 is 14 residues long. This chain's CDR3 is CASNWGGLQETQYF. CDR3 bases: TGTGCCAGCAATTGGGGGGGCCTCCAAGAGACCCAGTACTTC.

This clone was seen a single time. Other nucleotide sequences from this sample produce the same CDR3. The gene calls are TRBV5-4 and TRBJ1-4, with no clear D. Trimming pared 0 bases from V and 3 bases from J, leaving 3 bases between. The germline CDR1 and CDR2 sequences are SGHNT and YYREEE (reference sequence). CDR3 length: 13 amino acids. CDR3 sequence (DNA): TGTGCCAGCAGCTTGGGACCTAATGAAAAACTGTTTTTT. Its translation: CASSLGPNEKLFF.

Written as DNA, the CDR3 is TGTGCCAGCAGTGGGGGACGGATTACCTACGAGCAGTACTTC. This gives the protein CASSGGRITYEQYF. The gene calls are TRBV6-1 and TRBJ2-7, with D perhaps matching TRBD1 or TRBD2 (5 bases each). Between the trimmed V and J ends, which lost 4 bases and 2 bases, there was a span of 12 bases. Looked up from germline, CDR1 is MNHNS and CDR2 is SASEGT. This CDR3 region has 14 residues.

The chain combines TRBV19 with TRBJ2-1, with 16 positions matching TRBD2. The CDR3 loop spans 16 amino acids. Germline CDR1 and CDR2: LNHDA and SQIVND (reference sequence). The trim removed 3 bases at V and 9 bases at J, leaving 5 bases unmatched. The CDR3 loop is CASSIPGLAGGSEQFF. CDR3 sequence (DNA): TGTGCCAGTAGTATCCCGGGACTAGCGGGAGGGTCTGAGCAGTTCTTC. Combining the CDR3 with reference TRBV19 and TRBJ2-1 gives the whole variable domain DGGITQSPKYLFRKEGQNVTLSCEQNLNHDAMYWYRQDPGQGLRLIYYSQIVNDFQKGDIAEGYSVSREKKESFPLTVTSAQKNPTAFYLCASSIPGLAGGSEQFFGPGTRLTVL.

The chain employs TRBV18 and TRBJ1-6; the D gene is possibly TRBD1 (5 bases). Germline CDR1 is KGHSH and CDR2 is LQKENI. The germline V and J ends were trimmed by 6 bases and 7 bases, with 13 bases remaining between them. CDR3 length: 14 residues. The CDR3 sequence is CASSSTGANSPLHF. Written as DNA, the CDR3 is TGTGCCAGCTCCAGTACAGGCGCCAATTCACCCCTCCACTTT. Full variable domain (rest looked up from reference TRBV18 and TRBJ1-6): NAGVMQNPRHLVRRRGQEARLRCSPMKGHSHVYWYRQLPEEGLKFMVYLQKENIIDESGMPKERFSAEFPKEGPSILRIQQVVRGDSAAYFCASSSTGANSPLHFGNGTRLTVT.

This chain joins TRBV5-4 and TRBJ1-1, with unresolved D. The CDR3 has 16 residues. The V and J ends lost 4 bases and 1 base respectively, with 17 bases between them. Germline V gene data show CDR1 as SGHNT and CDR2 as YYREEE (reference sequence). The CDR3 here is CASSQGWAKGNTEAFF. The CDR3 DNA sequence: TGTGCCAGCAGCCAAGGCTGGGCAAAAGGGAACACTGAAGCTTTCTTT. The whole variable domain, remainder taken from reference TRBV5-4 and TRBJ1-1, is ETGVTQSPTHLIKTRGQQVTLRCSSQSGHNTVSWYQQALGQGPQFIFQYYREEENGRGNFPPRFSGLQFPNYSSELNVNALELDDSALYLCASSQGWAKGNTEAFFGQGTRLTVV.

This chain joins TRBV4-3 and TRBJ2-6; D might be TRBD1 (6 bases). The CDR3 sequence is 16 residues long. CDR1 is LGHNA and CDR2 is YSLEER in the germline V gene. Trimming left V 2 bases short and J 1 base short, with 9 bases between. CDR3 nucleotide sequence: TGCGCCAGCAGCCAAACAGGGCTGTCTGGGGCCAACGTCCTGACTTTC. Protein: CASSQTGLSGANVLTF.

The CDR3 sequence: CASSSTGGRSEKLFF. The CDR3 bases are TGTGCCAGCAGTTCAACAGGGGGGCGGAGTGAAAAACTGTTTTTT. V and J are TRBV27 and TRBJ1-4; 8 bases align to TRBD1. In germline, CDR1 is MNHEY, CDR2 SMNVEV (reference sequence). This CDR3 is 15 amino acids long. The trim removed 4 bases at V and 7 bases at J, leaving 8 bases unmatched.

Concerning this clone itself: Within the sample, other DNA sequences also encode this same CDR3. The CDR3 DNA follows: TGTGCCAGCAGTTTAGGAGTGAACACTGAAGCTTTCTTT. Its translation: CASSLGVNTEAFF. The rearrangement uses TRBV28 and TRBJ1-1; D remains unclear. The CDR3 is 13 amino acids. Trimming removed 2 bases at V and 0 bases at J, with 4 bases between. Germline V CDR1 and CDR2: MDHEN, SYDVKM.

This clone was seen more than once but under ten times. Additional DNA sequences in this sample encode the identical CDR3. The V and J genes are TRBV10-1 and TRBJ2-3; D is unresolved. This CDR3 has 12 amino acids. Germline values: CDR1 WNHNN, CDR2 SYGVQD (reference sequence). The ends were cut back, 3 bases at V and 0 bases at J, with 1 base in the middle. CDR3 nucleotide sequence: TGCGCCAGCAGTGACAGCACAGATACGCAGTATTTT. Residues: CASSDSTDTQYF.

This rearrangement joins TRBV7-2 to TRBJ2-1, with TRBD2 matching 9 bases. V trimming: 1 base; J trimming: 15 bases; junction bases outside the gene matches: 7. The length of the CDR3 is 13 residues. CDR1 is SGHTA, CDR2 FQGNSA, per germline. DNA of the CDR3: TGTGCCAGCAGCTTAGGAAGGCGGGAGGGCCGGTTCTTC. Its translation is CASSLGRREGRFF.

The chain has TRBV5-4 and TRBJ2-5; 8 bases align to TRBD1. The DNA end lines up better with TRBJ2-7; the J call may be wrong. Germline V gene lookup returns CDR1 SGHNT and CDR2 YYREEE (reference sequence). The CDR3 is 15 amino acids. CDR3 sequence: CASSLGTGSSYEQYF. The CDR3 nucleotides are TGTGCCAGCAGCTTGGGGACAGGGAGCTCCTACGAGCAGTACTTC.

Worth noting for this clone: Without the conserved terminal phenylalanine or tryptophan, this CDR3 likely stems from a read error. Because the CDR3's place on the DNA is in doubt, the DNA is left out and the CDR3 is given as listed by TCRdb. The V gene is TRBV11-2, the J gene TRBJ1-4. The CDR3 sequence runs 10 residues, both termini included. The V gene's germline CDR1 is SGHAT and CDR2 FQNNGV. Here the CDR3 reads CASSPMGGYE.

The chain is built from TRBV7-9 and TRBJ2-7; the D gene is possibly TRBD1 (6 bases). Looked up from germline, CDR1 is SEHNR and CDR2 is FQNEAQ (reference sequence). V was pared by 4 bases and J by 9 bases, with 13 bases between. This CDR3 is 12 amino acids long. The CDR3 nucleotides read TGTGCCAGCAGCTCTGAAGGGGGTTGGCAGTACTTC. It translates to CASSSEGGWQYF.

The gene calls are TRBV29-1 and TRBJ2-5; a weak D match, TRBD2 (6 bases). The CDR3 has 12 residues. The ends were cut back, 6 bases at V and 1 base at J, with 9 bases in the middle. Germline values: CDR1 SQVTM, CDR2 ANQGSEA. CDR3 nucleotides: TGCAGCGTGTACGGGGGCCAAGAGACCCAGTACTTC. Its translation is CSVYGGQETQYF.

The V and J genes are TRBV6-1 and TRBJ2-5; 9 bases line up with TRBD1. From germline, CDR1 is MNHNS and CDR2 SASEGT. V dropped 6 bases and J dropped 7; count of bases not matched to a gene: 6. This CDR3 comprises 13 residues. In nucleotides, the CDR3 is TGTGCCAGCAGCTCAGGACAGGGGATGACCCAGTACTTC. This codes for CASSSGQGMTQYF.

The chain couples TRBV5-4 to TRBJ2-1; D is undetermined. Per the germline V gene, CDR1 is SGHNT and CDR2 is YYREEE (reference sequence). Trimming shortened V by 3 bases and J by 10 bases, and 14 bases separated the two germline ends. CDR3 size: 13 residues. The CDR3 bases are TGTGCCAGCAGCTCCCCGGTAGCAAGGGAGCAGTTCTTC. Translation gives CASSSPVAREQFF.

The V and J genes are TRBV5-1 and TRBJ2-5, with D perhaps assigned TRBD1 or TRBD2 (5 bases each). The CDR3 spans 15 residues. Per germline, CDR1 SGHRS and CDR2 YFSETQ. V was trimmed by 4 bases and J by 2 bases, leaving 15 bases between them. CDR3 bases: TGCGCCAGCAGCACCGCCGGGACGGAGCAAGAGACCCAGTACTTC. This codes for CASSTAGTEQETQYF.

Concerning this clone: The identical CDR3 is also encoded by other nucleotide sequences in the sample. The chain is built from TRBV6-5 and TRBJ2-3; 11 nucleotides agree with TRBD1. The CDR3 is made up of 15 amino acids. V was clipped by 4 bases and J by 4 bases; unmatched bases: 4. The germline gives CDR1 MNHEY, CDR2 SVGAGI. CDR3 DNA: TGTGCCAGCAGTTCGCCGGGACAGGGGGCAGATACGCAGTATTTT. Translating gives CASSSPGQGADTQYF.